Given below is one TCR beta chain in context. The data were taken from a study of graft-versus-host responses after intestinal transplantation. Germline lookup yields CDR1 SGDLS and CDR2 YYNGEE. The CDR3 extends over 15 amino acids. After removal of 0 bases from V and 1 base from J, the junction contained 3 bases not matched to a gene. Method: immunoSEQ multiplex PCR; TCRdb's copy keeps in-frame clones and lacks some. The table records around 20,000 clones, roughly nine tenths of them present only once. This chain links TRBV9 with TRBJ2-5; 7 nucleotides agree with TRBD2. The source is a human patient who received an intestinal transplant, so some T cells may come from the graft donor. The sequenced sample was PBMCs, obtained approximately 65 days after intestinal transplantation. CDR3 in DNA: TGTGCCAGCAGCGTAGGCGGGGGACCCCAAGAGACCCAGTACTTC. Encoded protein: CASSVGGGPQETQYF.